This TCR beta chain was recovered during a study of Tregs in tolerant kidney transplant recipients. This CDR3 has 15 amino acids. The germline gives CDR1 MNHEY, CDR2 SVGAGI. Comments on this clone: Germline and junction disagree at one end, which may indicate a read error.

The assay was immunoSEQ multiplex PCR, and TCRdb's table has in-frame clones only and misses some. In the table there are under 95,000 clones, under 95% of which are singletons. The sequence was obtained from a human donor who received a combined kidney and bone marrow transplant. The V and J genes are TRBV6-5 and TRBJ2-3; no definite D call. Sequences were derived from Tregs from blood, sampled before the transplant. CDR3 region: CASNYLPDSTDTQYF. The CDR3 DNA is TGTGCCAGCAATTACTTACCAGACAGCACAGATACGCAGTATTTT.